Shown below are 14 T cell receptor beta chains from a single sample sequenced in a study of CD8 T cells in Susac syndrome. A quantity of about 0.5 to 1 ug RNA underwent reverse transcription using random hexamers. In TCRdb, the immunoSEQ multiplex PCR reads were re-called with MiXCR into one record per CDR3 protein. The data hold under 150,000 distinct CDR3 sequences, with around nine tenths observed a single time. The sample taken for sequencing was CD8+ T cells from PBMCs. These receptors were obtained from a human donor with multiple sclerosis.

This clonotype was observed a few times. The chain is built from TRBV5-1 and TRBJ1-1; a weak D match, TRBD1 (6 bases). The CDR3 spans 12 residues. Germline assignment: CDR1 SGHRS and CDR2 YFSETQ. The V and J ends lost 7 bases and 1 base respectively, with 8 bases between them. The CDR3 nucleotides are TGCGCCAGCGGCAGGGGGAACACTGAAGCTTTCTTT. Its protein product is CASGRGNTEAFF.

The gene calls are TRBV29-1 and TRBJ2-7; 7 bases align to TRBD2. The length of the CDR3 is 11 residues. From germline, CDR1 is SQVTM and CDR2 ANQGSEA. V shed 6 bases and J 2 bases; nucleotides not matched to a gene: 1. The CDR3 sequence: CSVGLPYEQYF. CDR3 DNA sequence: TGCAGCGTGGGACTACCCTACGAGCAGTACTTC.

V and J are TRBV30 and TRBJ2-1; D remains ambiguous. The V end was cut by 4 bases, the J end by 2 bases, with 15 bases between. The CDR3 covers 15 residues. In germline, CDR1 is GTSNPN, CDR2 SVGIG (reference sequence). CDR3 coding DNA: TGTGCCTGGAACACGGAGCTCTCCCCCTACAATGAGCAGTTCTTC. As protein: CAWNTELSPYNEQFF.

This chain links TRBV5-1 with TRBJ2-7; 7 bases map to TRBD1. The CDR3 has 13 residues. After removal of 3 bases from V and 5 bases from J, the junction contained 5 bases not matched to a gene. CDR1 and CDR2 (germline): SGHRS, YFSETQ. CDR3 nucleotides: TGCGCCAGCAGCTCGACAGGGCCCCACGAGCAGTACTTC. This sequence encodes CASSSTGPHEQYF.

The V and J genes are TRBV7-3 and TRBJ2-1; D perhaps matches TRBD2 (6 bases). CDR1 is SGHTA, CDR2 FQGTGA, per germline. This CDR3 has 14 residues. V lost 4 bases to trimming and J lost 6 bases, with 13 bases between them. The CDR3 reads CASSSGGGSNEQFF. The DNA for the CDR3 is TGTGCCAGCAGCTCTGGGGGAGGTTCCAATGAGCAGTTCTTC.

In this sample, this clonotype turned up once. The chain uses TRBV11-2 and TRBJ2-7, with D perhaps matching TRBD1 or TRBD2 (5 bases each). Germline loops: CDR1 SGHAT, CDR2 FQNNGV. CDR3 size: 13 residues. Trimming took 3 bases from V and 3 from J, leaving 9 bases between them. The CDR3: CASSFGDLYEQYF. The CDR3, as DNA: TGTGCCAGCAGCTTTGGGGACCTCTACGAGCAGTACTTC.

This clonotype appeared once. The chain combines TRBV12-3 or TRBV12-4 with TRBJ1-5, with 7 bases that match TRBD1. This CDR3 has 12 amino acids. V dropped 6 bases and J dropped 7; count of bases not matched to a gene: 3. Written as DNA, the CDR3 is TGTGCCAGCAGGACAGGGTCCCAGCCCCAGCATTTT. This gives the protein CASRTGSQPQHF.

The genes are TRBV6-2 or TRBV6-3 and TRBJ2-6; tentatively, D is TRBD1 (6 bases). The V and J ends lost 7 bases and 0 bases respectively, with 10 bases between them. This CDR3 has 15 amino acids. Germline V lookup: CDR1 MNHEY, CDR2 SVGEGT. CDR3 sequence reads: CASTIQGSGANVLTF. CDR3 coding DNA: TGTGCCAGCACCATACAGGGCTCTGGGGCCAACGTCCTGACTTTC.

The CDR3 reads CATSATRYNEQFF. For the CDR3, the DNA is TGTGCCACCAGTGCCACTAGGTACAATGAGCAGTTCTTC. The genes are TRBV24-1 and TRBJ2-1; D might be TRBD2 (5 bases). The CDR3 has 13 residues. Looked up from germline, CDR1 is KGHDR and CDR2 is SFDVKD. V dropped 5 bases and J dropped 4 bases, with 8 bases sitting between them.

This clonotype was found a few times. The J gene is TRBJ1-1, the V gene TRBV12-3 or TRBV12-4; no clear D gene. The CDR3 consists of 12 residues. V lost 5 bases, J lost 5 bases, and 9 bases lay in between. This CDR3 is CASSHQGTEAFF. As DNA, the CDR3 is TGTGCCAGCAGTCACCAAGGGACTGAAGCTTTCTTT.

The chain recombines TRBV6-2 or TRBV6-3 with TRBJ2-1, with D unresolved. The CDR3 loop spans 14 amino acids. Germline CDR1 reads MNHEY; CDR2 reads SVGEGT. The V gene lost 7 bases and the J gene lost 6 bases, with 16 bases spanning the gap. For the CDR3, the DNA is TGTGCCAGCACGCACTCCGGTGACCCCAATGAGCAGTTCTTC. Its protein product is CASTHSGDPNEQFF.

The V call is TRBV5-1, the J call TRBJ1-2, with D perhaps TRBD1 (5 bases). Trimming shortened V by 0 bases and J by 4 bases, and 10 bases separated the two germline ends. This CDR3 comprises 14 residues. Germline values: CDR1 SGHRS, CDR2 YFSETQ. DNA of the CDR3: TGCGCCAGCAGCTTGGCCTGGGGGTCCTATGGCTACACCTTC. Protein product: CASSLAWGSYGYTF.

This clonotype turned up a few times. The rearrangement uses TRBV4-3 and TRBJ1-1; D is possibly TRBD1 (6 bases). The CDR3 runs 14 residues. The V gene's germline CDR1 is LGHNA and CDR2 YSLEER. V was clipped by 4 bases and J by 0 bases, with 9 bases between them. As DNA, the CDR3 is TGCGCCAGCAGCCCAGGGGCAGTGAACACTGAAGCTTTCTTT. It specifies CASSPGAVNTEAFF.

V usage is TRBV28 and J usage is TRBJ2-3, with D possibly being TRBD1 or TRBD2 (5 bases each). V was clipped by 5 bases and J by 2 bases, with 26 bases between them. The CDR3 runs to 19 residues. Germline-derived CDR1 and CDR2 are MDHEN and SYDVKM. The CDR3 loop reads CASSTTPNLSGALTDTQYF. The CDR3 nucleotides are TGTGCCAGCAGTACCACCCCCAACCTCTCCGGGGCCCTCACAGATACGCAGTATTTT.